What follows are 20 T cell receptor beta chains derived from one specimen sequenced in a study of blood T cells in healthy people across ages. For the second PCR, which ran for about 7 to 12 cycles, a sample-barcoded 5' primer and a J-beta primer mix were used. One entry per CDR3 protein results from TCRdb running MiXCR on the 5' RACE reads. The sample contains fewer than 2 million distinct CDR3 sequences, roughly 43% of which appear only once. Sequencing was performed on blood. The receptors stem from a human donor in good health.

The genes are TRBV9 and TRBJ1-1, with D possibly TRBD1 on 5 matching bases. In germline, CDR1 is SGDLS, CDR2 YYNGEE. Trimming removed 4 bases at V and 0 bases at J, with 13 bases between. The CDR3 is made up of 15 amino acids. CDR3 sequence (DNA): TGTGCCAGCAGCCCTAGTGGGGCGATGAACACTGAAGCTTTCTTT. This sequence encodes CASSPSGAMNTEAFF.

This chain links TRBV14 with TRBJ2-2; D is perhaps TRBD1 or TRBD2 (5 bases each). The CDR3 is 15 amino acids. Trimming shortened V by 6 bases and J by 8 bases, and 19 bases separated the two germline ends. Germline V gives CDR1 SGHDN, CDR2 FVKESK. The CDR3, as DNA: TGTGCCAGCAGTACCCGGGACCTAAGCGCTGGGGAGCTGTTTTTT. Protein sequence: CASSTRDLSAGELFF. The whole variable domain, remainder taken from reference TRBV14 and TRBJ2-2, is EAGVTQFPSHSVIEKGQTVTLRCDPISGHDNLYWYRRVMGKEIKFLLHFVKESKQDESGMPNNRFLAERTGGTYSTLKVQPAELEDSGVYFCASSTRDLSAGELFFGEGSRLTVL.

Remarks on this clonotype: The conserved phenylalanine or tryptophan normally closing the CDR3 is absent here, so this likely arose from a read error. The chain uses TRBV20-1 and TRBJ2-7; D is possibly TRBD1 (6 bases). Germline assignment: CDR1 DFQATT and CDR2 SNEGSKA (reference sequence). Deletions cut 1 base from V and 1 base from J, with 14 bases between. This CDR3 is built from 15 residues. CDR3: CSARVPLGGSYEQYC. The CDR3 nucleotides are TGCAGTGCTAGAGTCCCCTTAGGGGGTTCCTACGAGCAGTACTGC.

A few counts support this clonotype. This chain joins TRBV4-2 and TRBJ1-2; D not certain. CDR3 length equals 14 residues. V was shortened by 4 bases and J by 11 bases, with 20 bases between the two germline ends. The germline V gene encodes CDR1 LGHNA and CDR2 YNFKEQ. In DNA form, the CDR3 reads TGTGCCAGCAGCCCTTCCGGGATTGAAAACGGATACACCTTC. Its protein is CASSPSGIENGYTF.

This clonotype came up once. The V gene is TRBV4-3, the J gene TRBJ1-2; D may be TRBD1 (6 bases). Trimming left V 5 bases short and J 6 bases short, with 16 bases between. This CDR3 has 14 amino acids. Germline loops: CDR1 LGHNA, CDR2 YSLEER. The CDR3, as DNA: TGCGCCAGCAGCTCAGAGAGACAGGCCGATGGCTACACCTTC. Protein product: CASSSERQADGYTF.

The rearrangement uses TRBV4-3 and TRBJ1-1, with 8 bases matching TRBD1. V dropped 4 bases and J dropped 4; count of bases not matched to a gene: 8. Germline V gene lookup returns CDR1 LGHNA and CDR2 YSLEER. This CDR3 spans 15 amino acids. The CDR3 region has the DNA TGCGCCAGCAGCCTGGCGGACAGGGATAGCACTGAAGCTTTCTTT. Amino acids: CASSLADRDSTEAFF.

The genes are TRBV6-6 and TRBJ2-3; 9 positions match TRBD1. V lost 5 bases and J lost 3; bases outside the gene matches: 6. There are 15 residues in the CDR3. Germline CDR1 and CDR2: MNHNY and SVGAGI (reference sequence). The CDR3 nucleotides are TGTGCCAGCAGTCGCCTCGGACAGGGGACAGATACGCAGTATTTT. Its translation is CASSRLGQGTDTQYF.

In its sample, this clonotype was seen a few times. The V gene is TRBV20-1, the J gene TRBJ1-6; unclear D gene. The CDR3 contains 12 residues. Between the trimmed V and J ends, which lost 6 bases and 7 bases, there was a span of 10 bases. Germline loops: CDR1 DFQATT, CDR2 SNEGSKA (reference sequence). CDR3 amino acids: CSASRLNSPLHF. CDR3 nucleotide sequence: TGCAGTGCGAGCAGGCTGAATTCACCCCTCCACTTT.

This clonotype was detected a few times. This chain joins TRBV2 and TRBJ2-7, with D perhaps matching TRBD1 (6 bases). This CDR3 spans 12 amino acids. With 2 bases removed from V and 7 bases from J, the gap between germline ends came to 9 bases. CDR1 is SNHLY and CDR2 is FYNNEI in the germline V gene. As DNA, the CDR3 is TGTGCCAGCAGTGAATGGGGGCGGGAGCAGTACTTC. Its translation: CASSEWGREQYF.

The CDR3, as DNA: TGCGCCAGCAGCTCCCCTAGCGGGGGAAGGAATGAGCAGTTCTTC. Translation gives CASSSPSGGRNEQFF. The rearrangement uses TRBV5-1 and TRBJ2-1, with 10 bases identical to TRBD2. Trimming took 3 bases from V and 7 from J; bases not matched to a gene: 7. Germline CDR1 SGHRS, CDR2 YFSETQ. The CDR3 has 15 amino acids.

V gene TRBV28 combines with J gene TRBJ1-2; a possible D gene is TRBD1 (6 bases). Germline CDR1 is MDHEN and CDR2 is SYDVKM. V gave up 8 bases and J gave up 5 bases, with 15 bases separating them. CDR3 length: 13 amino acids. CDR3 in amino acids: CASAQTGYYGYTF. The DNA for the CDR3 is TGTGCCAGCGCCCAAACAGGGTATTATGGCTACACCTTC.

CDR3 DNA: TGTGCCAGCAGTGACAATTCGCTCGGGACCGTGGGTTCACCCCTCCACTTT. As protein: CASSDNSLGTVGSPLHF. The chain links TRBV25-1 to TRBJ1-6, with TRBD1 as a possible D gene (5 bases). CDR3 size: 17 residues. V was trimmed by 3 bases and J by 9 bases, leaving 21 bases between them. In germline, CDR1 is MGHDK, CDR2 SYGVNS.

This clonotype appeared a few times. This rearrangement joins TRBV12-3 or TRBV12-4 to TRBJ2-1, with 9 bases fitting TRBD2. CDR3 length: 15 amino acids. Unmatched junction bases numbered 3, after V lost 1 base and J lost 5 bases. This CDR3 reads CASSLVAGENNEQFF. The DNA of the CDR3 is TGTGCCAGCAGTTTAGTAGCGGGGGAGAACAATGAGCAGTTCTTC.

The chain links TRBV29-1 to TRBJ1-1, with D unclear. Germline values: CDR1 SQVTM, CDR2 ANQGSEA. The V and J ends lost 5 bases and 0 bases respectively, with 10 bases between them. This CDR3 spans 13 amino acids. In DNA form, the CDR3 reads TGCAGCGTTCAGAGACAAGTGAACACTGAAGCTTTCTTT. This encodes CSVQRQVNTEAFF.

This clonotype was counted a few times. J is TRBJ2-3 and V is TRBV2, with D perhaps TRBD2 (7 bases). With 4 bases removed from V and 4 bases from J, the gap between germline ends came to 18 bases. The CDR3 runs 16 residues. CDR1 is SNHLY and CDR2 is FYNNEI in the germline V gene. In DNA, the CDR3 is TGTGCCAGCAGTGTGTTAGGGGGGGGCCTCGCAGATACGCAGTATTTT. The encoded protein is CASSVLGGGLADTQYF.

This chain connects TRBV9 to TRBJ2-1; 12 positions match TRBD2. The CDR3 is 18 residues long. The trim removed 5 bases at V and 4 bases at J, leaving 13 bases unmatched. The germline V gene has CDR1 SGDLS and CDR2 YYNGEE. The CDR3 spells CASSVTSGGPASYNEQFF. The CDR3 DNA reads TGTGCCAGCAGTGTGACTAGCGGGGGACCCGCTTCTTACAATGAGCAGTTCTTC.

The J gene is TRBJ2-3, the V gene TRBV4-3; D is tentatively TRBD1 or TRBD2 (5 bases each). The CDR3 contains 15 residues. V shed 1 base and J shed 5 bases, with 13 bases lying between them. CDR1 and CDR2 (germline): LGHNA, YSLEER. The CDR3, as DNA: TGCGCCAGCAGCCAAGGAGGGGATGGGGAAGATACGCAGTATTTT. Amino acid sequence: CASSQGGDGEDTQYF.

The chain uses TRBV20-1 and TRBJ1-6, with 7 bases fitting TRBD1. CDR3 length equals 17 residues. V was clipped by 4 bases and J by 7 bases; unmatched bases: 16. Germline V gene data show CDR1 as DFQATT and CDR2 as SNEGSKA (reference sequence). CDR3 sequence: CSAMGPGRDSRNSPLHF. In DNA, the CDR3 is TGCAGTGCTATGGGCCCCGGAAGGGACAGCCGAAATTCACCCCTCCACTTT.

This clonotype was counted between two and nine times. The chain combines TRBV5-1 with TRBJ2-7; D not certain. The CDR3 runs to 15 residues. V lost 0 bases to trimming and J lost 4 bases, with 14 bases between them. The germline V gene has CDR1 SGHRS and CDR2 YFSETQ. This CDR3 reads CASSLAAEIKYEQYF. In nucleotides, the CDR3 is TGCGCCAGCAGCTTGGCGGCAGAGATAAAATACGAGCAGTACTTC. The variable domain in full, with the rest retrieved from reference TRBV5-1 and TRBJ2-7, is KAGVTQTPRYLIKTRGQQVTLSCSPISGHRSVSWYQQTPGQGLQFLFEYFSETQRNKGNFPGRFSGRQFSNSRSEMNVSTLELGDSALYLCASSLAAEIKYEQYFGPGTRLTVT.

The rearrangement uses TRBV29-1 and TRBJ2-3, with 8 nucleotides matching TRBD2. V shed 5 bases and J 2 bases; nucleotides not matched to a gene: 9. Germline CDR1 and CDR2: SQVTM and ANQGSEA. The CDR3 consists of 15 residues. The CDR3 DNA sequence: TGCAGCGTTAACCAGGAGCGGGGGCCCACAGATACGCAGTATTTT. It specifies CSVNQERGPTDTQYF.